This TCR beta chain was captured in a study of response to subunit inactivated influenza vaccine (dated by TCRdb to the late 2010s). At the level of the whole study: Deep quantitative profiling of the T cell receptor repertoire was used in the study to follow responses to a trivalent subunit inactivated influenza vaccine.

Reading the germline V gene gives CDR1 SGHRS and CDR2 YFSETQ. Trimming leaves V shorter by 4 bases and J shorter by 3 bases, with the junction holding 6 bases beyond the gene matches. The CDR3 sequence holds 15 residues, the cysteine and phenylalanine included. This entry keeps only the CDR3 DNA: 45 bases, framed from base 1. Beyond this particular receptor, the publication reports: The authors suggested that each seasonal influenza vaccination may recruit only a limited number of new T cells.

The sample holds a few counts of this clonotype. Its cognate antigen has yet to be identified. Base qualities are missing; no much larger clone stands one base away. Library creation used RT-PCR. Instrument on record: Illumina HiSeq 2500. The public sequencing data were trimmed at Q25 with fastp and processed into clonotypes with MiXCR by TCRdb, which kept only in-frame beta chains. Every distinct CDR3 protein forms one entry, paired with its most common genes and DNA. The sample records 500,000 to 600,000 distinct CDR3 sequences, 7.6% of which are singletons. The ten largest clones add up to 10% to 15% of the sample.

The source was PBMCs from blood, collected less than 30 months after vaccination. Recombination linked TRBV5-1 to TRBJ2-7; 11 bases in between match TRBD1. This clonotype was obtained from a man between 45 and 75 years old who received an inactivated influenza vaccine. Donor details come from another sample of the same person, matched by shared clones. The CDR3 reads CASSHQGQGVYEQYF. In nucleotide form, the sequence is TGCGCCAGCAGCCACCAGGGACAGGGGGTCTACGAGCAGTACTTC.